This section outlines one T cell receptor (beta chain) sequence together with its context. What it binds is not known. The data originate from a study of PD-1 blockade in classical Hodgkin lymphoma. Looking at the study overall: Nivolumab dosed at 3 mg/kg went to patients intravenously every 2 weeks. Study-wide findings and caveats: Reports indicated that newly diagnosed patients had lower baseline TCR diversity than healthy donors did. A significant rise in TCR diversity by C4D1 was seen for CD4+ but not CD8+ cells.

Profiled with immunoSEQ multiplex PCR; TCRdb holds only in-frame clones, not every one. The sample lists under 25,000 clones, around 80% occurring once. With no exception, relapse followed autologous stem cell transplantation in all patients, and brentuximab vedotin exposure varied. Germline loops: CDR1 MDHEN, CDR2 SYDVKM. V dropped 10 bases and J dropped 2; count of bases not matched to a gene: 19. CDR3 length equals 17 residues. The sequence derives from a human donor with classical Hodgkin lymphoma. The genes are TRBV28 and TRBJ2-7; TRBD1 matches at 8 bases. The sample here was peripheral blood mononuclear cells (PBMCs), taken before the second cycle of nivolumab. The CDR3 sequence: CATYSRGRGQTPYEQYF. CDR3 DNA sequence: TGTGCCACCTATTCCAGGGGGCGAGGCCAGACCCCCTACGAGCAGTACTTC.